This entry describes one TCR beta chain. This clonotype was counted between two and nine times. Its antigen remains unidentified. Base qualities were left out, and no much larger clone turns up one base away. Libraries were built with PCR. Instrument on record: NextSeq 500. The raw public reads went through TCRdb reprocessing: fastp at Q25, MiXCR clone calling, in-frame beta chains kept. Rows matching on CDR3 protein sequence are summarized as one entry with the most common DNA and genes. The table for this sample lists fewer than 11,000 distinct CDR3 sequences; under 35% of them were counted only once. Almost 8.5% of the sample comes from the top ten. This specimen belongs to a study of immune characterization of retroperitoneal liposarcoma (dated by TCRdb to the late 2010s). CDR3 length: 18 amino acids, cysteine to phenylalanine. Just the 54-base CDR3 DNA is kept, in frame starting at base 1. Looking up the germline V gene yields CDR1 SGHTA and CDR2 FQGNSA. V ends up 5 bases short and J 0 bases short, with an unmatched junction base count of 10.

This chain joins TRBV7-2 to TRBJ1-6; 7 bases in the junction line up with TRBD1. The source of this sequence is a male donor with retroperitoneal liposarcoma. The material sequenced was tumor tissue. Here the CDR3 is given as CASSVGQLTSSYNSPLHF. The nucleotide sequence is given as TGTGCCAGCAGCGTGGGACAGTTGACGAGCTCCTATAATTCACCCCTCCACTTT.